This TCR beta chain was profiled in a study of T cells after yellow fever vaccination. Broader study findings: The secondary response was weaker but peaked faster, day 5 versus 15. Abundant clonotypes from the bulk population could have been carried over as contaminants into FACS-sorted repertoires.

This CDR3 comprises 13 residues. V gave up 6 bases and J gave up 5 bases; unmatched junction bases: 1. In germline, CDR1 is SGHRS, CDR2 YFSETQ. A note on this clonotype: Its antigen is unknown.

It was through 5'RACE template switching that TCR cDNA was made, with a universal primer site and UMIs added. TCRdb used MiXCR to reprocess the 5' RACE reads, holding one entry per CDR3 protein. The sample includes about 330,000 distinct CDR3 sequences, about 4% of them seen just once. The chain is built from TRBV5-1 and TRBJ2-1, with 11 nucleotides matching TRBD2. This TCR was recovered from a man between 18 and 29 years old who received the YFV17D yellow fever vaccine. Sequencing was performed on PBMCs, taken 5 days after the yellow fever booster vaccination. The CDR3 sequence: CASTSGGNNEQFF. In nucleotides, the CDR3 is TGCGCCAGCACTAGCGGGGGGAACAATGAGCAGTTCTTC.